Given below is one T cell receptor beta chain in context. This clonotype was counted a few times. Its specific antigen is unknown. No base qualities exist here, and no much larger clone lies one base off it. Sequencing was performed on an Illumina HiSeq 2500. TCR beta libraries were prepared by quantitative 5'-RACE with molecular barcodes. In the source study's methods: To identify disease-linked TCR variants, a new computational method was used, one built on a probabilistic model of VDJ rearrangement. The raw public reads went through TCRdb reprocessing: fastp at Q25, MiXCR clone calling, in-frame beta chains kept. Each entry is one CDR3 protein sequence, shown with its most common DNA and genes. The V and J calls, along with clone size, are taken from TCRdb and not from the paper's own processing. Present in this sample are roughly 700,000 distinct CDR3 sequences, around 17% of which were seen just once. Jointly, the top ten make up under 20% of the sample.

The entry originates in a study of CD8 T cells in ankylosing spondylitis (dated by TCRdb to 2016 to 2017). Looking at the study overall: The study set out to find disease-linked TCR variants by profiling T cell receptor beta repertoires in ankylosing spondylitis patients and healthy donors. The full study cohort comprised about 23 ankylosing spondylitis patients and over a hundred healthy donors. Peripheral blood was sampled, and synovial fluid was also collected from ankylosing spondylitis patients.

Here is what the overall study found, with its caveats: A TCR beta motif of eight highly homologous amino acid variants appeared characteristic of blood from ankylosing spondylitis patients. Some motif variants had previously been reported in the synovial fluid and blood of reactive arthritis patients, which suggests shared mechanisms of disease initiation. In peripheral blood, the disease-linked clones were found at relatively low frequencies and had a CD8+ phenotype. The disease-linked clones were reported as significantly enriched in matched synovial fluid samples from ankylosing spondylitis patients.

The sequence was collected from a male donor with ankylosing spondylitis. The sequencing sample was made of blood, either unsorted or a sorted T cell fraction (not recorded which).

The nucleotide sequence is given as TGTGCCACCCGGGGGGGAGGGACAGATACGCAGTATTTT. It is translated as CATRGGGTDTQYF. The chain links TRBV24-1 with TRBJ2-3; TRBD2 agrees with 8 junctional bases. Trimming removed 9 bases from V and 3 bases from J; the gene matches leave 4 bases unexplained. The CDR3 holds 13 amino acids from the cysteine to the phenylalanine. The entry retains the CDR3 DNA only, 39 bases that are in frame from base 1. Taken from the germline V gene, the CDR1 and CDR2 loops are KGHDR and SFDVKD.